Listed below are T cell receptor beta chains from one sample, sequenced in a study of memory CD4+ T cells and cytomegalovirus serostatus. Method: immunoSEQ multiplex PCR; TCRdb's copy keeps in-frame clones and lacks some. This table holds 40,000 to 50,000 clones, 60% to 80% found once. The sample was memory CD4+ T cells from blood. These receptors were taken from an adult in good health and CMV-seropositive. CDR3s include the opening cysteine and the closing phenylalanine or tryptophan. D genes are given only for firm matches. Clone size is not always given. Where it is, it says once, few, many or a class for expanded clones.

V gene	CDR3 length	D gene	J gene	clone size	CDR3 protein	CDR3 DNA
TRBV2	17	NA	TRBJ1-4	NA	CASSEGGPGRANEKLFF	TGTGCCAGCAGTGAAGGGGGGCCCGGCAGGGCTAATGAAAAACTGTTTTTT
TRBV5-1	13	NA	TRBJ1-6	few	CASSPEDGAPLHF	TGCGCCAGCAGCCCAGAGGACGGTGCACCCCTCCACTTT
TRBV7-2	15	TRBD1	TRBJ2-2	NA	CASSRQGTNTGELFF	TGTGCCAGCAGCCGACAGGGGACGAACACCGGGGAGCTGTTTTTT
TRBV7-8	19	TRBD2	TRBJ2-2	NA	CASSLVRGGVFGNTGELFF	TGTGCCAGCAGCTTAGTCCGGGGGGGTGTATTCGGGAACACCGGGGAGCTGTTTTTT
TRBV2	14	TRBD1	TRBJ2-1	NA	CASSGQGASNEQFF	TGTGCCAGCAGTGGACAGGGGGCCAGCAATGAGCAGTTCTTC
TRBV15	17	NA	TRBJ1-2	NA	CATSDGGTAQENYGYTF	TGTGCCACTAGCGATGGGGGCACGGCACAGGAGAACTATGGCTACACCTTC
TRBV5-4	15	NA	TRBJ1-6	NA	CASSLDRDSNSPLHF	TGTGCCAGCAGCTTGGACAGGGACTCTAATTCACCCCTCCACTTT
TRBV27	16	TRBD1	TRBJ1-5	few	CASSLFGRGLGQPQHF	TGTGCCAGCAGTTTATTTGGCAGGGGGCTCGGGCAGCCCCAGCATTTT
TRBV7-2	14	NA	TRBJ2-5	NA	CASTGGGAWETQYF	TGTGCCAGCACTGGTGGGGGGGCGTGGGAGACCCAGTACTTC
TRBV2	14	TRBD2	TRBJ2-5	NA	CASSGTSAQETQYF	TGTGCCAGCTCCGGGACTAGCGCCCAAGAGACCCAGTACTTC
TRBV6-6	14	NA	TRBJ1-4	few	CASSITGRNEKLFF	TGTGCCAGCAGTATCACAGGGCGTAATGAAAAACTGTTTTTT
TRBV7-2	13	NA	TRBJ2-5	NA	CASSRASPKTQYF	TGTGCCAGCAGTCGGGCCAGCCCGAAGACCCAGTACTTC
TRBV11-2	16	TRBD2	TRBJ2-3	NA	CASSVGLAGDTDTQYF	TGTGCCAGCAGCGTCGGACTAGCGGGGGATACAGATACGCAGTATTTT
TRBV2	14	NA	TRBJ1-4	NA	CASSVGQGGEKLFF	TGTGCCAGCAGTGTAGGGCAGGGTGGTGAAAAACTGTTTTTT
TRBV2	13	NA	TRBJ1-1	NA	CASSREGNTEAFF	TGTGCCAGCAGCCGGGAGGGGAACACTGAAGCTTTCTTT
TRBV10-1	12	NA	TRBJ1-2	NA	CAINDRYYGYTF	TGCGCCATTAATGACAGGTACTATGGCTACACCTTC
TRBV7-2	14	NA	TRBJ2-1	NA	CASSADRLNNEQFF	TGTGCCAGCAGCGCAGACAGGCTTAATAATGAGCAGTTCTTC
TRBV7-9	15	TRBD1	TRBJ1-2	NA	CASSLEVGTDYGYTF	TGTGCCAGCAGCTTAGAGGTTGGGACAGACTATGGCTACACCTTC
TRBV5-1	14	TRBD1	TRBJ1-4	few	CASSLGTGNEKLFF	TGCGCCAGCAGCTTAGGGACAGGGAACGAAAAACTGTTTTTT
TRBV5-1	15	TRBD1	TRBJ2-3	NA	CASTARQGATDTQYF	TGCGCCAGCACCGCAAGACAGGGAGCGACAGATACGCAGTATTTT
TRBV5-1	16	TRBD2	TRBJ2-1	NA	CASSVTSGSSYNEQFF	TGCGCCAGCAGCGTGACTAGCGGTAGCTCCTACAATGAGCAGTTCTTC
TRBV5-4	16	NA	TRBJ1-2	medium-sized	CASSLGGGTINYGYTF	TGTGCCAGCAGCTTGGGGGGCGGGACTATTAACTATGGCTACACCTTC
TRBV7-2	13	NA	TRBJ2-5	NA	CASSLEQEETQYF	TGTGCCAGCAGCTTAGAGCAGGAAGAGACCCAGTACTTC
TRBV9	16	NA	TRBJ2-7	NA	CASSTVEQAGRNEQYF	TGTGCCAGCAGCACGGTTGAGCAAGCAGGGAGGAACGAGCAGTACTTC
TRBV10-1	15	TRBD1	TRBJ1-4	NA	CASSDPGQRNEKLFF	TGCGCCAGCAGTGACCCGGGACAGCGGAATGAAAAACTGTTTTTT
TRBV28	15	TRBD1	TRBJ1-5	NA	CASSLRDRGNQPQHF	TGTGCCAGCAGTTTAAGGGACAGGGGCAATCAGCCCCAGCATTTT
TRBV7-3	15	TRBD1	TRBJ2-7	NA	CASSNDGTGTYEQYF	TGTGCCAGCAGTAATGACGGGACAGGGACCTACGAGCAGTACTTC
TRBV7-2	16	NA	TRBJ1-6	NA	CASSLEGFTYNSPLHF	TGTGCCAGCAGCTTAGAGGGGTTCACCTATAATTCACCCCTCCACTTT
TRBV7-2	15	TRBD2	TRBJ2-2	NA	CASSSSGHYTGELFF	TGTGCCAGCAGCTCTAGCGGGCATTACACCGGGGAGCTGTTTTTT
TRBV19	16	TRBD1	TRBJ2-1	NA	CASSMVGDRVSNEQFF	TGTGCCAGTAGTATGGTCGGGGACAGGGTGTCCAATGAGCAGTTCTTC
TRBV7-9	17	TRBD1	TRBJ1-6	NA	CASSPSRGQGANSPLHF	TGTGCCAGCAGCCCGTCCAGGGGGCAGGGAGCGAATTCACCCCTCCACTTT
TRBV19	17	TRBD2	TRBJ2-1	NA	CASSTLAGAFSYNEQFF	TGTGCCAGTAGTACCCTAGCGGGGGCCTTCTCCTACAATGAGCAGTTCTTC
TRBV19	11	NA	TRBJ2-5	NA	CASQAGETQYF	TGTGCCAGTCAAGCGGGCGAGACCCAGTACTTC
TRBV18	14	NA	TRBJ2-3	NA	CASSPGSSTDTQYF	TGTGCCAGCTCACCGGGTTCTAGCACAGATACGCAGTATTTT
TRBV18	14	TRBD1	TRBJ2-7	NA	CASSGGTGPHVRYF	TGTGCCAGCTCCGGGGGGACAGGGCCACATGTAAGGTACTTC
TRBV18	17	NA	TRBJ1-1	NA	CASSPGAAFPVNTEAFF	TGTGCCAGCTCACCAGGGGCCGCGTTTCCCGTGAACACTGAAGCTTTCTTT
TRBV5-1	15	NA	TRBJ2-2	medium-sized	CASSLTGPNTGELFF	TGCGCCAGCAGCTTGACCGGGCCGAACACCGGGGAGCTGTTTTTT
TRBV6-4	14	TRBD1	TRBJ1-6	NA	CASSKEGANSPLHF	TGTGCCAGCAGCAAAGAGGGGGCTAATTCACCCCTCCACTTT
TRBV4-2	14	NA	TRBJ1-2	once	CASSQATGNYGYTF	TGTGCCAGCAGCCAAGCAACAGGGAACTATGGCTACACCTTC
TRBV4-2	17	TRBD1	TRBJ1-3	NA	CASSQNGGQGDGNTIYF	TGTGCCAGCAGCCAAAACGGAGGACAGGGGGATGGAAACACCATATATTTT
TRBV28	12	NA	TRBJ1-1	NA	CASNGGYTEAFF	TGTGCCAGCAATGGGGGGTACACTGAAGCTTTCTTT
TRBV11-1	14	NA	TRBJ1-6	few	CASSIQGAGSPLHF	TGTGCCAGCAGCATACAGGGAGCGGGGTCACCCCTCCACTTT
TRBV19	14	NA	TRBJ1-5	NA	CASSGGLDNQPQHF	TGTGCCAGTAGCGGGGGGCTGGACAATCAGCCCCAGCATTTT
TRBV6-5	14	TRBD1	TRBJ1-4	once	CASTSDRGDEKLFF	TGTGCCAGCACCTCAGACAGGGGGGATGAAAAACTGTTTTTT
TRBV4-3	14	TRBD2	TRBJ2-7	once	CASSQEWGLMEQYF	TGCGCCAGCAGCCAAGAGTGGGGACTAATGGAGCAGTACTTC
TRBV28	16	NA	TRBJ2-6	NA	CASSLLGVSGANVLTF	TGTGCCAGCAGTCTATTGGGCGTCTCTGGGGCCAACGTCCTGACTTTC
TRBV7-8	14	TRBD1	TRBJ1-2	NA	CASSLAGQGAGYTF	TGTGCCAGCAGCTTAGCAGGACAGGGGGCCGGCTACACCTTC
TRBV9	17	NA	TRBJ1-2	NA	CASSGIGAGERDYGYTF	TGTGCCAGCAGCGGGATCGGCGCAGGGGAGAGGGACTATGGCTACACCTTC
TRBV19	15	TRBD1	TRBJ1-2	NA	CASSSQGALNYGYTF	TGTGCCAGTAGTTCCCAGGGGGCGCTGAACTATGGCTACACCTTC
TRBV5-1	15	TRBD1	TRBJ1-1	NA	CASSGDRGQGTEAFF	TGCGCCAGCAGCGGCGACAGGGGGCAGGGCACTGAAGCTTTCTTT
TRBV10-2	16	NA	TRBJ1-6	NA	CASSESTRANNSPLHF	TGCGCCAGCAGTGAGTCGACCAGGGCTAATAATTCACCCCTCCACTTT
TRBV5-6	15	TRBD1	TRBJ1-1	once	CASSLEIGGATEAFF	TGTGCCAGCAGCTTGGAAATAGGGGGCGCGACTGAAGCTTTCTTT
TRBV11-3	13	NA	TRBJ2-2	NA	CASSLVTDGELFF	TGTGCCAGCAGCTTAGTTACAGACGGGGAGCTGTTTTTT
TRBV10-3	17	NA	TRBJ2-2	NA	CAISEPIDRDSAGELFF	TGTGCCATCAGTGAGCCGATTGACAGGGACTCGGCCGGGGAGCTGTTTTTT
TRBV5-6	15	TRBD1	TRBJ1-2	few	CASSPWDRPNYGYTF	TGTGCCAGCAGCCCCTGGGACAGACCTAACTATGGCTACACCTTC
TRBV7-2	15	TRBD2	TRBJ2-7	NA	CASTLPQRGSLEQYF	TGTGCCAGCACCCTGCCCCAGCGGGGGTCCCTCGAGCAGTACTTC
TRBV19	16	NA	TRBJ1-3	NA	CASSRGYPTGGNTIYF	TGTGCCAGTAGCCGGGGCTATCCCACGGGAGGAAACACCATATATTTT
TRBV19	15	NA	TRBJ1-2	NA	CASTPEATANYGYTF	TGTGCCAGTACCCCAGAGGCGACAGCTAACTATGGCTACACCTTC
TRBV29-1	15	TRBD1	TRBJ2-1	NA	CSVEEEGTGWDEQFF	TGCAGCGTTGAAGAGGAGGGGACAGGGTGGGATGAGCAGTTCTTC